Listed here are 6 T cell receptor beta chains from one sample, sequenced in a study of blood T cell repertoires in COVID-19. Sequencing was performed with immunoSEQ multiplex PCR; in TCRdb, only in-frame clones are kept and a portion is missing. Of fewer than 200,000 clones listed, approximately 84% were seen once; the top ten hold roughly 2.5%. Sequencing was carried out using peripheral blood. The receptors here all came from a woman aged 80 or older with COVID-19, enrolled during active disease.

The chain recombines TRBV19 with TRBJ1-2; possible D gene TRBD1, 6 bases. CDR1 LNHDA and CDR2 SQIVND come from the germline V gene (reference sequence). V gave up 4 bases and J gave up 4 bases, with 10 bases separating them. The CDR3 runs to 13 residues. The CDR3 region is CASSTGDGYGYTF. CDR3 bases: TGTGCCAGTAGTACAGGGGATGGCTATGGCTACACCTTC.

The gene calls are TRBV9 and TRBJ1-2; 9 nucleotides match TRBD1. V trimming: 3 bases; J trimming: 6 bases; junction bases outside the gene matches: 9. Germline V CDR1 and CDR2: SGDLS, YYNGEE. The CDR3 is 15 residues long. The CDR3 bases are TGTGCCAGCAGCGAAACCCGGGACAGGGTCCATGGCTACACCTTC. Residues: CASSETRDRVHGYTF. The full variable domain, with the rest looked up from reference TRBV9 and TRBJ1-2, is DSGVTQTPKHLITATGQRVTLRCSPRSGDLSVYWYQQSLDQGLQFLIQYYNGEERAKGNILERFSAQQFPDLHSELNLSSLELGDSALYFCASSETRDRVHGYTFGSGTRLTVV.

The CDR3 spells CASSQGGLGSLDTQYF. CDR3 DNA: TGTGCCAGCAGCCAAGGGGGACTAGGATCTCTTGATACGCAGTATTTT. V is TRBV3-1 (or the pseudogene TRBV3-2) and J is TRBJ2-3; 8 bases agree with TRBD2. The CDR3 totals 16 residues. Germline CDR1 LGHDT, CDR2 YNNKEL (reference sequence). With V trimmed by 1 base and J by 6 bases, 9 bases remained unmatched.

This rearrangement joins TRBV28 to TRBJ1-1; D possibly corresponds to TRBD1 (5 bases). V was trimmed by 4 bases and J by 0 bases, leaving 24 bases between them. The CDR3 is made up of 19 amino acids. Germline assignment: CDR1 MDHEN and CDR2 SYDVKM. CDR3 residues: CASSWAGLGRSRLNTEAFF. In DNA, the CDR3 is TGTGCCAGCAGTTGGGCTGGTTTGGGGCGGTCACGGTTGAACACTGAAGCTTTCTTT.

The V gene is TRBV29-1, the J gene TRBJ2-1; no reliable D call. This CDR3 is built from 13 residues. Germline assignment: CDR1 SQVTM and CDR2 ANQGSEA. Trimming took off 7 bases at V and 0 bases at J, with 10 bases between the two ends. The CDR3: CSGRPSSYNEQFF. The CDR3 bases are TGCAGCGGTCGACCTAGCTCCTACAATGAGCAGTTCTTC.

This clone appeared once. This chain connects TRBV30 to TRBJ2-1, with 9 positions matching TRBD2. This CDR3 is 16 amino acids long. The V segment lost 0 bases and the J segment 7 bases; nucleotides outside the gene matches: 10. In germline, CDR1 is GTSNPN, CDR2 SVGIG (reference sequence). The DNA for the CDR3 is TGTGCCTGGAGTGTCGGGGGAGCTAGCGGGAATAATGAGCAGTTCTTC. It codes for CAWSVGGASGNNEQFF.